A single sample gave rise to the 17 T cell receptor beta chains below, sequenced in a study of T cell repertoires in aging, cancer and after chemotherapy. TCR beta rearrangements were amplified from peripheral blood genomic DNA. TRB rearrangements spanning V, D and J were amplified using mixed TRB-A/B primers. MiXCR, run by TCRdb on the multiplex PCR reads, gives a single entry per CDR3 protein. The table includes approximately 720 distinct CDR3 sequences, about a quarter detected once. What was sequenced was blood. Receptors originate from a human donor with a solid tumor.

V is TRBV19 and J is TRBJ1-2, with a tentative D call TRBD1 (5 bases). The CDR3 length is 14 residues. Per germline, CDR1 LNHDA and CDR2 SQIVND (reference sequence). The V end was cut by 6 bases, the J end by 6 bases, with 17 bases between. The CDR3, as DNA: TGTGCCAGTAGCCTGGGTGAGGGGTTAAATGGCTACACCTTC. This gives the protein CASSLGEGLNGYTF.

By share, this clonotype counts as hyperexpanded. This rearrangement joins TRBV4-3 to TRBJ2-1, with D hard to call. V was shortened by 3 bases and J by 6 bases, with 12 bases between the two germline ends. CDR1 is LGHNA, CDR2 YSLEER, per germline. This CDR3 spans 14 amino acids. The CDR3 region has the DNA TGCGCCAGCAGCCAGACATCTCTCGGCAATGAGCAGTTCTTC. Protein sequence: CASSQTSLGNEQFF.

The CDR3 protein is CSARDPGGGSYEQYF. The CDR3 DNA follows: TGCAGTGCTAGAGATCCGGGGGGTGGGTCTTACGAGCAGTACTTC. The V call is TRBV20-1, the J call TRBJ2-7; 7 positions agree with TRBD2. Per the germline V gene, CDR1 is DFQATT and CDR2 is SNEGSKA (reference sequence). J was trimmed by 4 bases and V by 0 bases; bases with no gene match: 9. The CDR3 spans 15 residues.

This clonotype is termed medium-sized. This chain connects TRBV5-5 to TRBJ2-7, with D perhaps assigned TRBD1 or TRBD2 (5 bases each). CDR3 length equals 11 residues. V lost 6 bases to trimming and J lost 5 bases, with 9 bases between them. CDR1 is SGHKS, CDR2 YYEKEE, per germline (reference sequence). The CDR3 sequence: CASTEGNEQYF. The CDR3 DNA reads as TGTGCCAGCACCGAGGGGAACGAGCAGTACTTC.

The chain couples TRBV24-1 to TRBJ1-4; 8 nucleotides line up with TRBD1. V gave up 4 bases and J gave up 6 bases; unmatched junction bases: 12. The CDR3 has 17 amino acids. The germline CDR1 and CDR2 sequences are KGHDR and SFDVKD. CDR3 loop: CATSEHLTTGVDEKLFF. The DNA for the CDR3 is TGTGCCACCAGTGAACACCTAACGACAGGGGTGGATGAAAAACTGTTTTTT.

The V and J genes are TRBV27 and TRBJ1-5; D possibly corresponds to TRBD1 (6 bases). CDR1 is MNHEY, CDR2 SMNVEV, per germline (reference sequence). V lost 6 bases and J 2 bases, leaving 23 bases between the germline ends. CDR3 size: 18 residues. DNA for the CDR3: TGTGCCAGCAGCAAGTTCCGGGAAACAGGGAAGGGCAATCAGCCCCAGCATTTT. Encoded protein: CASSKFRETGKGNQPQHF.

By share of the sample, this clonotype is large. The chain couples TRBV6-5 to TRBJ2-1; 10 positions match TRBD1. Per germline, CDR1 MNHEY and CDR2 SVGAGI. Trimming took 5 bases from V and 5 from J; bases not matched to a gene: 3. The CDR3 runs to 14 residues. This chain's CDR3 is CASSRGQGNNEQFF. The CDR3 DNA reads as TGTGCCAGCAGTCGGGGACAGGGGAACAATGAGCAGTTCTTC.

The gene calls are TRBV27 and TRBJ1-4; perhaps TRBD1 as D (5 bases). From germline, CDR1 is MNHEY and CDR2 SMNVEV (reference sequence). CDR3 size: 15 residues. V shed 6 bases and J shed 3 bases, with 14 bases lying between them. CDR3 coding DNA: TGTGCCAGCAGCGCTTCCGGGACCTCTAATGAAAAACTGTTTTTT. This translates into CASSASGTSNEKLFF.

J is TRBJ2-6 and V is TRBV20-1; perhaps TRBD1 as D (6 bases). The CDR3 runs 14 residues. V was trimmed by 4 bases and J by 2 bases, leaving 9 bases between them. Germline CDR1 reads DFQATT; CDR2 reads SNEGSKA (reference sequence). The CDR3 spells CSANPGAGANVLTF. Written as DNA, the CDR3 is TGCAGTGCTAATCCAGGGGCTGGGGCCAACGTCCTGACTTTC.

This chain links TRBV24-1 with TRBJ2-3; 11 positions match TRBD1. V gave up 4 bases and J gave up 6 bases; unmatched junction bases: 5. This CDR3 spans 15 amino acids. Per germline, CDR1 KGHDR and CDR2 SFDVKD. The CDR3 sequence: CATSDYGTGGDTQYF. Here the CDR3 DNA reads TGTGCCACCAGTGACTACGGGACAGGGGGGGATACGCAGTATTTT.

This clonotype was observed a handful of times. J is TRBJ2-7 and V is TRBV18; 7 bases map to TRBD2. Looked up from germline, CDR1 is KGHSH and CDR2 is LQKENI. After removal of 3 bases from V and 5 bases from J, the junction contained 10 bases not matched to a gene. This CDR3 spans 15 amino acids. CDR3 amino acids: CASSPPVGGVNEQYF. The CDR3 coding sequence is TGTGCCAGCTCACCTCCCGTGGGAGGGGTTAACGAGCAGTACTTC.

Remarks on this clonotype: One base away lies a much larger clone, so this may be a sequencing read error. The CDR3 DNA follows: TGTGCCAGCAGCACGTGGCCTCACCTCCACTTT. It codes for CASSTWPHLHF. V is TRBV13 and J is TRBJ1-6, with D unclear. The CDR3 covers 11 residues. V lost 5 bases, J lost 15 bases, and 11 bases lay in between. The germline gives CDR1 PRHDT, CDR2 FYEKMQ (reference sequence).

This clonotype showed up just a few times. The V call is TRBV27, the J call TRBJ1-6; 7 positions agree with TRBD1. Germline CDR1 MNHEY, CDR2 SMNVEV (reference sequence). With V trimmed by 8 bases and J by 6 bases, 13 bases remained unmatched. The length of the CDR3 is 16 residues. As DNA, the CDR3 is TGTGCCAGCGTCCCCAGGCCGGGACAGATTAATTCACCCCTCCACTTT. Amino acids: CASVPRPGQINSPLHF.

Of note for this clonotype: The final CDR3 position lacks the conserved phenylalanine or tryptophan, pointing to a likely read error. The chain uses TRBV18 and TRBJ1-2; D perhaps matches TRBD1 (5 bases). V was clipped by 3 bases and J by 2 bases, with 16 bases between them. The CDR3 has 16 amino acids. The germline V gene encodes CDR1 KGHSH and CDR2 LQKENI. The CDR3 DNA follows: TGTGCCAGCTCACCGAAGGCGCAGGGCTGGAACTATGGCTACACCTAC. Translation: CASSPKAQGWNYGYTY.

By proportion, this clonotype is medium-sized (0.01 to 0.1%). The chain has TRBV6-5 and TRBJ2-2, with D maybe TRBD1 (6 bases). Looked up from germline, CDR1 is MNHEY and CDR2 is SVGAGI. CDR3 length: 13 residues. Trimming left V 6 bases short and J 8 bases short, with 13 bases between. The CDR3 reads CASSTAGVGELFF. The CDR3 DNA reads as TGTGCCAGCAGCACAGCAGGGGTGGGGGAGCTGTTTTTT.

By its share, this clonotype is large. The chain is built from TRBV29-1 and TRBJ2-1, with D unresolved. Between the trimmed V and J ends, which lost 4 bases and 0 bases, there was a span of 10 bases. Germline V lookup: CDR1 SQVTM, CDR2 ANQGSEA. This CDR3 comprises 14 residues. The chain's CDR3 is CSVGHKSSYNEQFF. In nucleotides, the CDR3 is TGCAGCGTTGGACACAAAAGCTCCTACAATGAGCAGTTCTTC.

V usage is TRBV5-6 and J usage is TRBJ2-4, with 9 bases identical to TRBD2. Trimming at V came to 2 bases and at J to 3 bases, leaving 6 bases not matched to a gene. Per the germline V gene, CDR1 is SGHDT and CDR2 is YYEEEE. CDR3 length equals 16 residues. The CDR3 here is CASSFLSGSGKNIQYF. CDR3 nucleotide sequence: TGTGCCAGCAGCTTCCTTAGCGGGAGTGGCAAAAACATTCAGTACTTC. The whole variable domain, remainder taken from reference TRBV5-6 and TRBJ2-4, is DAGVTQSPTHLIKTRGQQVTLRCSPKSGHDTVSWYQQALGQGPQFIFQYYEEEERQRGNFPDRFSGHQFPNYSSELNVNALLLGDSALYLCASSFLSGSGKNIQYFGAGTRLSVL.